The 25 T cell receptor beta chains below were found in one sample sequenced in a study of shared clonotypes between healthy human individuals. Sequencing was performed with immunoSEQ multiplex PCR; in TCRdb, only in-frame clones are kept and a portion is missing. The table lists roughly 1,800,000 clones, approximately 95% of them singletons. Naive CD8 cells, CD45RO-negative and positively selected for CCR7, excluded terminally differentiated effector memory CD45RA+ cells. Sequencing used naive CD8+ T cells sorted from blood. The receptor source for this set is a man in his late teens or twenties in good health.

This chain uses TRBV2 with TRBJ1-1; 9 bases fit TRBD1. The CDR3 has 14 amino acids. Germline V gives CDR1 SNHLY, CDR2 FYNNEI. Trimming cost V 8 bases and J 4 bases; bases outside gene matches: 8. In DNA form, the CDR3 reads TGTGCCAGCGGGGGGGACAGGGTTGGCACTGAAGCTTTCTTT. This encodes CASGGDRVGTEAFF.

The chain links TRBV28 to TRBJ2-4; D call uncertain. Trimming took off 3 bases at V and 8 bases at J, with 14 bases between the two ends. Germline CDR1 and CDR2: MDHEN and SYDVKM. This CDR3 is built from 14 residues. CDR3 residues: CASSLAAFLDIQYF. Here the CDR3 DNA reads TGTGCCAGCAGTTTGGCCGCCTTCCTGGACATTCAGTACTTC.

J is TRBJ2-2 and V is TRBV4-1, with TRBD1 identical over 9 bases. The CDR3 spans 20 residues. Per the germline V gene, CDR1 is MGHRA and CDR2 is YSYEKL. V trimming: 4 bases; J trimming: 6 bases; junction bases outside the gene matches: 21. CDR3 region: CASSPLSPLTGTGIAGELFF. In nucleotides, the CDR3 is TGCGCCAGCAGCCCCCTCTCCCCCTTAACCGGGACAGGGATCGCCGGGGAGCTGTTTTTT.

V is TRBV11-2 and J is TRBJ2-2; D remains unclear. CDR1 and CDR2 from the germline V gene are SGHAT and FQNNGV. The CDR3 has 13 residues. V was trimmed by 2 bases and J by 6 bases, leaving 7 bases between them. CDR3 residues: CASSLWGPGELFF. The CDR3 nucleotides read TGTGCCAGCAGCTTATGGGGTCCCGGGGAGCTGTTTTTT.

This clone has only one observation. V gene TRBV5-4 combines with J gene TRBJ2-7, with D perhaps matching TRBD2 (5 bases). V shed 2 bases and J shed 3 bases, with 15 bases lying between them. The germline V gene has CDR1 SGHNT and CDR2 YYREEE (reference sequence). This CDR3 region has 15 residues. CDR3 coding DNA: TGTGCCAGCAGCTTCCCGGCAGCGGATTACTACGAGCAGTACTTC. Translating gives CASSFPAADYYEQYF.

The chain carries TRBV7-9 and TRBJ1-2, with D tentatively TRBD1 (6 bases). Germline V CDR1 and CDR2: SEHNR, FQNEAQ (reference sequence). The CDR3 consists of 15 residues. Trimming cost V 1 base and J 7 bases, with 16 bases left between them. The CDR3, as DNA: TGTGCCAGCAGCTTAGAAGCACCTCTAGGGGGTGGCTACACCTTC. It codes for CASSLEAPLGGGYTF.

The J gene is TRBJ1-2, the V gene TRBV21-1. TRBV21-1 is a listed pseudogene. The CDR3 sequence is 20 residues long. CDR3 amino acids: CASSKCSRAGQGAKDYGYTF. The CDR3 nucleotides read TGTGCCAGCAGCAAATGTTCGAGGGCCGGGCAGGGCGCTAAGGACTATGGCTACACCTTC.

This chain joins TRBV7-9 and TRBJ2-7; 7 nucleotides match TRBD2. CDR1 and CDR2 from the germline V gene are SEHNR and FQNEAQ (reference sequence). The CDR3 loop spans 16 amino acids. Trimming removed 4 bases from V and 1 base from J; junction bases left unmatched: 10. Here the CDR3 reads CASSSPSGNRSYEQYF. In DNA, the CDR3 is TGTGCCAGCAGCTCCCCTAGCGGTAATAGGTCCTACGAGCAGTACTTC.

This chain links TRBV6-1 with TRBJ2-2; 11 bases align to TRBD2. Germline CDR1 reads MNHNS; CDR2 reads SASEGT. V gave up 6 bases and J gave up 2 bases; unmatched junction bases: 2. This CDR3 has 15 amino acids. The CDR3 DNA follows: TGTGCCAGCAGGGGACTAGCGGAAAACACCGGGGAGCTGTTTTTT. This translates into CASRGLAENTGELFF.

The CDR3 sequence is CASSYGTTEAFF. The CDR3 DNA follows: TGTGCCAGCAGTTACGGGACCACTGAAGCTTTCTTT. The rearrangement links TRBV27 to TRBJ1-1, with D perhaps TRBD1 (5 bases). The length of the CDR3 is 12 residues. V lost 4 bases to trimming and J lost 4 bases, with 7 bases between them. Germline CDR1 reads MNHEY; CDR2 reads SMNVEV (reference sequence).

V is TRBV5-4 and J is TRBJ2-7; possibly TRBD1 or TRBD2 for D (6 bases each). With 1 base removed from V and 0 bases from J, the gap between germline ends came to 14 bases. The CDR3 has 16 amino acids. Germline V gene data show CDR1 as SGHNT and CDR2 as YYREEE (reference sequence). This CDR3 is CASSLRGAGPSYEQYF. CDR3 bases: TGTGCCAGCAGCTTGAGGGGGGCAGGGCCCTCCTACGAGCAGTACTTC.

The gene calls are TRBV18 and TRBJ1-4; TRBD1 agrees at 7 bases. Germline-derived CDR1 and CDR2 are KGHSH and LQKENI. Losses at the gene ends were 0 bases for V and 4 bases for J; bases not matched to a gene: 2. The CDR3 covers 15 residues. CDR3 nucleotides: TGTGCCAGCTCACCACCGGGACAGTATAATGAAAAACTGTTTTTT. Protein: CASSPPGQYNEKLFF.

Here the CDR3 reads CASRSGQGINGYTF. The CDR3 nucleotides read TGTGCCAGCAGGAGCGGACAGGGGATCAATGGCTACACCTTC. The chain links TRBV7-9 to TRBJ1-2; 9 bases fit TRBD1. Unmatched junction bases numbered 8, after V lost 6 bases and J lost 6 bases. The CDR3 is 14 amino acids. Germline CDR1 is SEHNR and CDR2 is FQNEAQ (reference sequence).

The V gene is TRBV27, the J gene TRBJ2-7; a weak D match, TRBD2 (6 bases). This CDR3 spans 15 amino acids. Germline assignment: CDR1 MNHEY and CDR2 SMNVEV (reference sequence). The V end was cut by 6 bases, the J end by 0 bases, with 15 bases between. CDR3 DNA sequence: TGTGCCAGCAGCCCCTTAGGGAGGCCCTCCTACGAGCAGTACTTC. It encodes CASSPLGRPSYEQYF.

This chain uses TRBV27 with TRBJ2-1; D is unclear. This CDR3 comprises 14 residues. V was trimmed by 5 bases and J by 0 bases, leaving 8 bases between them. Germline assignment: CDR1 MNHEY and CDR2 SMNVEV (reference sequence). In DNA form, the CDR3 reads TGTGCCAGCAGTCGCAGTAGCTCCTACAATGAGCAGTTCTTC. Translated: CASSRSSSYNEQFF.

The chain combines TRBV5-4 with TRBJ2-3; maybe TRBD1 (5 bases). This CDR3 region has 14 residues. V lost 2 bases, J lost 6 bases, and 13 bases lay in between. The germline gives CDR1 SGHNT, CDR2 YYREEE (reference sequence). The chain's CDR3 is CASSLRQYGDTQYF. The CDR3 region has the DNA TGTGCCAGCAGCTTACGACAGTATGGCGATACGCAGTATTTT.

Comments on this clone: Other DNA sequences from this sample encode an identical CDR3 as well. The chain employs TRBV28 and TRBJ2-3; D not resolved. The CDR3 consists of 14 residues. Germline CDR1 reads MDHEN; CDR2 reads SYDVKM. Trimming took off 1 base at V and 4 bases at J, with 9 bases between the two ends. Written as DNA, the CDR3 is TGTGCCAGCAGTTTATCAGGCGGCCCAGATACGCAGTATTTT. Translating it yields CASSLSGGPDTQYF.

The rearrangement joins TRBV10-1 to TRBJ1-1, with TRBD1 matching 9 bases. V was pared by 3 bases and J by 1 base, with 9 bases of the junction left unmatched. Germline-derived CDR1 and CDR2 are WNHNN and SYGVQD (reference sequence). The CDR3 spans 17 residues. CDR3 in DNA: TGCGCCAGCAGTGAATACCGGGGACAGGGACCGAACACTGAAGCTTTCTTT. Amino acid sequence: CASSEYRGQGPNTEAFF.

The chain joins TRBV2 to TRBJ2-3; D is unclear. In germline, CDR1 is SNHLY, CDR2 FYNNEI. V lost 8 bases to trimming and J lost 0 bases, with 12 bases between them. The CDR3 covers 14 residues. CDR3 nucleotide sequence: TGTGCCAGCTTGAGCGTAGATAGCACAGATACGCAGTATTTT. Translated: CASLSVDSTDTQYF.

Concerning this clone itself: The sample has other DNA sequences that encode this CDR3 too. The rearrangement joins TRBV9 to TRBJ2-7; D gene unclear. CDR1 SGDLS and CDR2 YYNGEE come from the germline V gene. The CDR3 is 14 residues long. V gave up 0 bases and J gave up 0 bases, with 7 bases separating them. The CDR3 reads CASSVDRYSYEQYF. The CDR3 nucleotides read TGTGCCAGCAGCGTAGATAGATACTCCTACGAGCAGTACTTC.

The rearrangement links TRBV6-5 to TRBJ1-5; the match to TRBD1 covers 9 bases. The CDR3 runs 14 residues. V trimming: 4 bases; J trimming: 5 bases; junction bases outside the gene matches: 3. The germline V gene encodes CDR1 MNHEY and CDR2 SVGAGI. CDR3 DNA: TGTGCCAGCAGTTTGGGACAGGGTGATCAGCCCCAGCATTTT. Its translation is CASSLGQGDQPQHF.

This chain connects TRBV7-6 to TRBJ2-1; D gene unclear. V was shortened by 0 bases and J by 4 bases, with 4 bases between the two germline ends. Germline V gene lookup returns CDR1 SGHVS and CDR2 FNYEAQ. The CDR3 spans 13 residues. In nucleotides, the CDR3 is TGTGCCAGCAGCTTAGCCGTTTACAATGAGCAGTTCTTC. Translation gives CASSLAVYNEQFF.

This clone has just one count. The V gene is TRBV7-8, the J gene TRBJ2-7; D ambiguous. Germline CDR1 and CDR2: SGHVS and FQNEAQ. This CDR3 has 14 amino acids. Trimming took off 5 bases at V and 0 bases at J, with 11 bases between the two ends. The CDR3 loop is CASSPWTDSYEQYF. DNA for the CDR3: TGTGCCAGCAGCCCCTGGACGGACTCCTACGAGCAGTACTTC.

The chain has TRBV7-9 and TRBJ2-1, with 7 bases fitting TRBD2. The germline gives CDR1 SEHNR, CDR2 FQNEAQ (reference sequence). This CDR3 contains 15 residues. V was pared by 5 bases and J by 7 bases, with 11 bases of the junction left unmatched. In nucleotides, the CDR3 is TGTGCCAGCAGCAGAGCTAGCGGAGGGACTAATGAGCAGTTCTTC. It encodes CASSRASGGTNEQFF.

The chain couples TRBV6-5 to TRBJ2-7; the D is unclear. Germline CDR1 reads MNHEY; CDR2 reads SVGAGI. The CDR3 length is 14 residues. Deletions cut 2 bases from V and 3 bases from J, with 11 bases between. The CDR3, as DNA: TGTGCCAGCAGTTACGGTGAGAGGTACTACGAGCAGTACTTC. Its protein product is CASSYGERYYEQYF.